The rows below give T cell receptor beta chains drawn from one sample of a study of identifying expanded T cells in peripheral blood. TCRdb's table, derived via immunoSEQ multiplex PCR, lists solely in-frame clones and lacks some. The sample lists around 120,000 clones, 65% to 90% occurring once. Sequencing was carried out using blood. These receptors were collected from a person aged 18 to 70 in good health. Each CDR3 is given with its conserved first and last residue. Each record gives: clone size, V gene, D gene, J gene, CDR3 protein, CDR3 DNA. The D gene is left open where the match is weak. Some rows mark clone size as missing; the rest say once, few, many or name a class of expanded clone.

>NA|TRBV7-3|NA|TRBJ2-5
CASSLSRFQTQYF
TGTGCCAGCAGCTTAAGTAGGTTTCAGACCCAGTACTTC
>NA|TRBV6-1|TRBD1|TRBJ2-7
CASSGRQGTYEQYF
TGTGCCAGCAGTGGAAGACAGGGAACCTACGAGCAGTACTTC
>NA|TRBV4-1|TRBD2|TRBJ2-3
CASSQNIAGGSPSTDTQYF
TGCGCCAGCAGCCAGAACATTGCGGGAGGCTCTCCTAGCACAGATACGCAGTATTTT
>NA|TRBV5-1|NA|TRBJ1-4
CASSWGGLGEKLFF
TGCGCCAGCAGCTGGGGAGGGTTGGGTGAAAAACTGTTTTTT
>NA|TRBV2|TRBD1|TRBJ1-1
CASTLTGGPTEAFF
TGTGCCAGCACCTTGACAGGGGGCCCCACTGAAGCTTTCTTT
>NA|TRBV4-3|TRBD2|TRBJ2-1
CASSQAGGAYNEQFF
TGCGCCAGCAGCCAAGCCGGGGGGGCCTACAATGAGCAGTTCTTC
>NA|TRBV15|TRBD2|TRBJ2-5
CATSRGGGETQYF
TGTGCCACCAGCAGGGGGGGAGGGGAGACCCAGTACTTC
>NA|TRBV5-1|NA|TRBJ1-5
CASSLDGQSNQPQHF
TGCGCCAGCAGCTTGGATGGACAGAGCAATCAGCCCCAGCATTTT
>NA|TRBV4-2|NA|TRBJ1-5
CASSQAHGDSNQPQHF
TGTGCCAGCAGCCAAGCACATGGGGACAGCAATCAGCCCCAGCATTTT
>NA|TRBV19|TRBD2|TRBJ2-1
CASSIRLAGNNEQFF
TGTGCCAGTAGTATTCGACTAGCGGGGAACAATGAGCAGTTCTTC
>NA|TRBV5-1|NA|TRBJ1-2
CASSLVSGTGYTF
TGCGCCAGCAGCTTGGTTTCAGGGACTGGCTACACCTTC
>NA|TRBV7-9|TRBD2|TRBJ2-3
CASSPPRGAGTDTQYF
TGTGCCAGCAGCCCCCCGCGGGGGGCGGGCACAGATACGCAGTATTTT
>NA|TRBV6-6|NA|TRBJ1-1
CASRREVNTEAFF
TGTGCCAGCAGACGGGAGGTAAACACTGAAGCTTTCTTT
>NA|TRBV7-7|NA|TRBJ1-3
CASSLGLEHTIYF
TGTGCCAGCAGCTTAGGTTTGGAGCATACCATATATTTT
>NA|TRBV11-2|NA|TRBJ1-2
CASSLDRGYGYTF
TGTGCCAGCAGCTTAGACAGGGGCTATGGCTACACCTTC
>NA|TRBV5-6|TRBD1|TRBJ2-3
CASSSSGGRTDTQYF
TGTGCCAGCAGCTCCTCAGGGGGCAGAACAGATACGCAGTATTTT
>NA|TRBV27|NA|TRBJ1-4
CASSLLDEREKLFF
TGTGCCAGCAGTTTATTGGACGAACGGGAAAAACTGTTTTTT
>once|TRBV7-9|NA|TRBJ1-3
CASSLKGFAGNTIYF
TGTGCCAGCAGCTTAAAGGGTTTCGCTGGAAACACCATATATTTT
>once|TRBV15|TRBD2|TRBJ2-7
CATSRELAAYEQYF
TGTGCCACCAGCAGAGAGCTAGCGGCCTACGAGCAGTACTTC
>NA|TRBV28|NA|TRBJ2-6
CASRAGGSLAGANVLTF
TGTGCCAGCAGAGCAGGGGGGTCACTCGCTGGGGCCAACGTCCTGACTTTC
>NA|TRBV9|NA|TRBJ2-7
CASSVDPGGSYEQYF
TGTGCCAGCAGCGTAGATCCAGGGGGGTCCTACGAGCAGTACTTC
>NA|TRBV6-5|TRBD1|TRBJ2-1
CASSLGQGHNVALF
TGTGCCAGCAGTCTTGGACAGGGGCATAATGTTGCCCTCTTC
>NA|TRBV9|TRBD1|TRBJ1-4
CASSVGAGGTANEKLFF
TGTGCCAGCAGCGTAGGGGCAGGGGGGACCGCTAATGAAAAACTGTTTTTT
>NA|TRBV7-6|TRBD1|TRBJ1-2
CASSPGGQGSDGYTF
TGTGCCAGCTCCCCCGGGGGACAGGGCTCCGATGGCTACACCTTC
>NA|TRBV11-1|TRBD1|TRBJ2-1
CASSIGTGDREQFF
TGTGCCAGCAGCATAGGGACAGGGGATCGGGAGCAGTTCTTC
>NA|TRBV14|NA|TRBJ2-2
CASSQVQGTSGELFF
TGTGCCAGCAGCCAAGTACAGGGGACTTCCGGGGAGCTGTTTTTT
>NA|TRBV5-4|NA|TRBJ1-1
CASSWTGQNTEAFF
TGTGCCAGCAGCTGGACGGGACAGAACACTGAAGCTTTCTTT
>few|TRBV9|NA|TRBJ1-2
CASSVDHRDGYTF
TGTGCCAGCAGCGTTGACCACAGGGATGGCTACACCTTC
>NA|TRBV25-1|NA|TRBJ2-3
CASSDTGKDTQYF
TGTGCCAGCAGTGATACAGGGAAAGATACGCAGTATTTT
>NA|TRBV29-1|NA|TRBJ2-1
CSVEGAAYNEQFF
TGCAGCGTTGAAGGGGCAGCCTACAATGAGCAGTTCTTC
>once|TRBV4-1|TRBD2|TRBJ2-1
CASSQVSGTYNEQFF
TGCGCCAGCAGCCAAGTGAGCGGGACCTACAATGAGCAGTTCTTC
>NA|TRBV29-1|TRBD1|TRBJ1-4
CSILVGGAFDEKLFF
TGCAGCATATTAGTAGGGGGCGCGTTCGATGAAAAACTGTTTTTT
>NA|TRBV10-3|NA|TRBJ2-7
CAIGYRVGEQYF
TGTGCCATCGGGTACAGGGTAGGAGAGCAGTACTTC
>NA|TRBV27|NA|TRBJ2-1
CASSLATNSYNEQFF
TGTGCCAGCAGTTTAGCTACGAACTCCTACAATGAGCAGTTCTTC
>NA|TRBV29-1|NA|TRBJ2-3
CSVDVGTDTQYF
TGCAGCGTTGATGTAGGCACAGATACGCAGTATTTT
>NA|TRBV6-6|NA|TRBJ2-7
CASGYEQYF
TGTGCCAGCGGTTACGAGCAGTACTTC
>NA|TRBV2|NA|TRBJ2-5
CASSSWDRETQYF
TGTGCCAGCAGTAGCTGGGACCGAGAGACCCAGTACTTC
>NA|TRBV4-2|TRBD1|TRBJ1-5
CASSQDRQGAGRNQPQHF
TGTGCCAGCAGCCAAGACCGACAGGGGGCAGGGCGCAATCAGCCCCAGCATTTT
>NA|TRBV11-1|TRBD2|TRBJ2-7
CASSLGTSGIYEQYF
TGTGCCAGCAGCTTAGGAACTAGCGGGATCTACGAGCAGTACTTC
>many|TRBV9|NA|TRBJ2-2
CASSVGLDAGELFF
TGTGCCAGCAGCGTAGGACTAGACGCCGGGGAGCTGTTTTTT
>NA|TRBV4-1|TRBD1|TRBJ1-6
CASSPPGQGVSPLHF
TGCGCCAGCAGCCCCCCTGGACAGGGAGTTTCACCCCTCCACTTT
>NA|TRBV7-9|NA|TRBJ2-1
CASSLGGPNEQFF
TGTGCCAGCAGCTTAGGGGGGCCCAATGAGCAGTTCTTC
>NA|TRBV29-1|NA|TRBJ1-1
CSVVRVGGTNTEAFF
TGCAGCGTTGTTCGAGTGGGAGGGACTAACACTGAAGCTTTCTTT
>NA|TRBV6-5|NA|TRBJ2-2
CASSYSTVYTGELFF
TGTGCCAGCAGTTACTCGACGGTGTACACCGGGGAGCTGTTTTTT
>NA|TRBV7-7|TRBD2|TRBJ2-2
CASRAGAKNTGELFF
TGTGCCAGCAGAGCGGGAGCTAAGAACACCGGGGAGCTGTTTTTT
>NA|TRBV2|NA|TRBJ2-7
CASSDQGPYEQYF
TGTGCCAGCAGTGACCAGGGGCCCTACGAGCAGTACTTC
>NA|TRBV6-6|NA|TRBJ2-7
CASSSPPSYEQYF
TGTGCCAGCAGTTCCCCACCTTCCTACGAGCAGTACTTC
>NA|TRBV7-2|TRBD2|TRBJ2-3
CASSPGLAGSTDTQYF
TGTGCCAGCAGCCCGGGACTAGCGGGAAGCACAGATACGCAGTATTTT
>few|TRBV27|TRBD1|TRBJ1-1
CASRGTDRALAFF
TGTGCCAGCAGAGGAACAGACAGGGCGTTGGCTTTCTTT
>NA|TRBV7-9|NA|TRBJ2-1
CASGGSYLASEQFF
TGTGCCAGCGGGGGGTCCTATCTAGCGAGTGAGCAGTTCTTC
>few|TRBV7-3|TRBD1|TRBJ2-5
CASSLGTGGGETQYF
TGTGCCAGCAGCTTAGGGACAGGGGGCGGGGAGACCCAGTACTTC
>NA|TRBV28|NA|TRBJ2-7
CASSFEYEQYF
TGTGCCAGCAGCTTTGAGTACGAGCAGTACTTC